Each of the 9 T cell receptor beta chains below was sequenced from the same sample in a study of cytomegalovirus exposure and HLA in healthy donors. PCR involved 60 Vbeta and 13 Jbeta primers. The protocol was immunoSEQ multiplex PCR, while the TCRdb copy is restricted to in-frame clones and leaves out a portion. The data show 200,000 to 250,000 clones, less than 85% seen once. The specimen sequenced was PBMCs. All receptors come from a girl aged 2-10 years in good health and CMV-seronegative.

The genes are TRBV5-1 and TRBJ2-5, with 11 bases lining up with TRBD2. Germline CDR1 SGHRS, CDR2 YFSETQ. This CDR3 is built from 16 residues. The trim removed 4 bases at V and 2 bases at J, leaving 7 bases unmatched. The CDR3 DNA sequence: TGCGCCAGCAGCGCGACACTAGCGGGGGCACAAGAGACCCAGTACTTC. Protein product: CASSATLAGAQETQYF.

The chain recombines TRBV28 with TRBJ1-1; D possibly corresponds to TRBD1 (6 bases). Germline loops: CDR1 MDHEN, CDR2 SYDVKM. The V end was cut by 8 bases, the J end by 1 base, with 17 bases between. The CDR3 is made up of 15 amino acids. CDR3 region: CASHEVVGGNTEAFF. The CDR3 nucleotides are TGTGCCAGCCACGAAGTTGTAGGGGGGAACACTGAAGCTTTCTTT.

CDR3 sequence: CASSSGLAGGPREQYF. Here the CDR3 DNA reads TGTGCCAGCTCATCGGGACTAGCGGGAGGGCCCCGGGAGCAGTACTTC. The V gene is TRBV18, the J gene TRBJ2-7; TRBD2 aligns across 16 bases. The germline CDR1 and CDR2 sequences are KGHSH and LQKENI. There are 16 residues in the CDR3. V lost 5 bases and J lost 7; bases outside the gene matches: 8.

CDR3 protein: CASSQDLGADEQFF. The DNA for the CDR3 is TGCGCCAGCAGCCAGGACCTGGGGGCTGATGAGCAGTTCTTC. The chain has TRBV4-1 and TRBJ2-1; weak D call: TRBD1 (6 bases). Trimming removed 3 bases from V and 8 bases from J, with 14 bases in between. The CDR3 length is 14 residues. CDR1 is MGHRA and CDR2 is YSYEKL in the germline V gene.

This clone came up once. The chain recombines TRBV11-1 with TRBJ2-7, with 9 bases matching TRBD2. The junction had 5 bases not matched to a gene; V was cut back by 5 bases and J by 6 bases. There are 13 residues in the CDR3. The V gene's germline CDR1 is SGHAT and CDR2 FQDESV (reference sequence). The CDR3 nucleotides read TGTGCCAGCAGCCCCGGGACTAGCACCGAGCAGTACTTC. Its translation is CASSPGTSTEQYF.

V and J are TRBV12-5 and TRBJ1-1; D gene uncertain. The length of the CDR3 is 12 residues. Trimming pared 3 bases from V and 5 bases from J, leaving 7 bases between. Germline V gene sequence: CDR1 LGHNT, CDR2 FRNRAP. The CDR3 nucleotides read TGTGCTAGTGGTTTAGCGAGAACTGAAGCTTTCTTT. This encodes CASGLARTEAFF.

The V gene is TRBV4-2, the J gene TRBJ1-4; TRBD1 might be the D (6 bases). The length of the CDR3 is 18 residues. Trimming stripped 5 bases from V and 2 bases from J, with 21 bases between. Germline V gives CDR1 LGHNA, CDR2 YNFKEQ. In nucleotides, the CDR3 is TGTGCCAGCAGCTCCGGGACACGTAACCGGGCTACTAATGAAAAACTGTTTTTT. It translates to CASSSGTRNRATNEKLFF.

V gene TRBV19 combines with J gene TRBJ2-1; TRBD2 might be the D (6 bases). Trimming cost V 3 bases and J 6 bases, with 18 bases left between them. The length of the CDR3 is 16 residues. Germline lookup yields CDR1 LNHDA and CDR2 SQIVND (reference sequence). The CDR3 protein is CASSINPGAPFNEQFF. DNA for the CDR3: TGTGCCAGTAGTATTAATCCGGGAGCCCCTTTCAATGAGCAGTTCTTC.

This chain uses TRBV2 with TRBJ2-4, with TRBD2 matching over 11 bases. The length of the CDR3 is 16 residues. Germline trimming cut 8 bases from V and 2 bases from J; bases unmatched to any gene: 8. Germline V gene data show CDR1 as SNHLY and CDR2 as FYNNEI. CDR3 residues: CASGIGTSGPKNIQYF. The CDR3 coding sequence is TGTGCCAGCGGAATAGGGACTAGCGGACCCAAAAACATTCAGTACTTC.